This T cell receptor beta chain was profiled in a study of T cell repertoires in cytomegalovirus infection (dated by TCRdb to the late 2010s). Turning to the overall study: Because public TCR beta signatures pointed to carriage of CMV infection together with the matching HLA type, the HLA type of each donor mattered for the analysis.

The table lists this clonotype with a count of one. No cognate antigen has been identified for it. Nothing much larger sits one base from this clone, and base qualities are not available. One read alone is weak evidence. The sample was run on an Illumina HiSeq 1500. TCRdb reran the public reads through fastp at Q25 and MiXCR, keeping productive beta chains. Every entry covers one CDR3 protein and lists the most common genes and DNA from its rows. This sample gives about 150,000 distinct CDR3 sequences in total; approximately 17% of them show up just once. The ten largest clones take up 15% to 20% of the sample. Findings and caveats that apply to the study as a whole: Carriers of CMV infection plus the relevant HLA type were discriminated by the cumulative frequency of public TCR beta family members in the study cohort and in an independent approximately 360-donor cohort. The ex vivo response was dominated by HLA-C-restricted CMV-specific TCR beta clonotypes, which also provided the single most frequent clonotype in two of eight donors.

Sequencing was performed on CD8+ T cells from PBMCs. This clonotype originated in a human donor in good health (CMV status not recorded). Some clones in this sample may be carry-over from other donors' samples.

The CDR3 reads CASVGGWRGSSYNEQFF. The DNA sequence reads TGTGCCAGCGTAGGGGGCTGGCGGGGTAGCTCCTACAATGAGCAGTTCTTC. This sequence uses TRBV28 and TRBJ2-1, with TRBD1 as a weak D call on 7 bases. Taken from the germline V gene, the CDR1 and CDR2 loops are MDHEN and SYDVKM. Relative to germline, V is 8 bases shorter and J is 0 bases shorter, with 20 bases between their ends. The CDR3 runs 17 amino acids, cysteine and phenylalanine included. The DNA shown is the 51-base CDR3, in frame from base 1.